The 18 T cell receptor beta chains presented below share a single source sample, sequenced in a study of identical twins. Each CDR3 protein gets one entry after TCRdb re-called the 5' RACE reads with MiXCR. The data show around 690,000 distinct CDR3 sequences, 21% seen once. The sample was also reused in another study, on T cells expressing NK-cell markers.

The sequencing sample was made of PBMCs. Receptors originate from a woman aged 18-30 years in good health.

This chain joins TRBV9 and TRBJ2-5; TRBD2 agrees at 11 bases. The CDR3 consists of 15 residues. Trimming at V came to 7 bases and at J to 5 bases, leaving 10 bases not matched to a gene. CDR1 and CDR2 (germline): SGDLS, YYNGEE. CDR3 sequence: CASGDSGRVDETQYF. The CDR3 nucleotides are TGTGCCAGCGGAGATAGCGGGAGGGTCGACGAGACCCAGTACTTC.

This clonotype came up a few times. Written as DNA, the CDR3 is TGCAGTCGTTTTACTCCGGGACTAGCGGGGCTAGCCAAAAACATTCAGTACTTC. Protein sequence: CSRFTPGLAGLAKNIQYF. V gene TRBV29-1 combines with J gene TRBJ2-4; the match to TRBD2 covers 13 bases. The germline V gene has CDR1 SQVTM and CDR2 ANQGSEA. CDR3 size: 18 residues.

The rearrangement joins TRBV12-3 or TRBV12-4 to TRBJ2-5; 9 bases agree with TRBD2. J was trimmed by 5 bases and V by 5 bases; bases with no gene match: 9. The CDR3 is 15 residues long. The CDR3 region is CASSPGTSIRETQYF. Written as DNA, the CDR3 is TGTGCCAGCAGTCCCGGGACTAGCATCCGCGAGACCCAGTACTTC.

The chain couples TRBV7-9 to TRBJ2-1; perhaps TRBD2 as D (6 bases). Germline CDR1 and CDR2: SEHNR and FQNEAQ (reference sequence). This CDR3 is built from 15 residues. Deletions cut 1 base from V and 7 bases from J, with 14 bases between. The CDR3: CASSLGGTLSNEQFF. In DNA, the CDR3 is TGTGCCAGCAGCTTAGGGGGGACTCTCTCTAATGAGCAGTTCTTC.

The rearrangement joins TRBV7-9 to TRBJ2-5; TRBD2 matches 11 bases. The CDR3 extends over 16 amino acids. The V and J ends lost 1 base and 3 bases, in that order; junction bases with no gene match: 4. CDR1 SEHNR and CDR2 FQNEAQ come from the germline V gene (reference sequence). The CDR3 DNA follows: TGTGCCAGCAGCTTAGTGGTGACTAGCGGGAAAGAGACCCAGTACTTC. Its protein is CASSLVVTSGKETQYF.

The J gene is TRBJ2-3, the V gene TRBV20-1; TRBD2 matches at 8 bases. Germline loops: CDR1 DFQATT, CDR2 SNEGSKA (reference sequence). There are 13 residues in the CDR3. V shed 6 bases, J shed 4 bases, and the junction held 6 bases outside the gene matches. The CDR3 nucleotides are TGCAGTGCCATGGTCGGGGGGGCAGATACGCAGTATTTT. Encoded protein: CSAMVGGADTQYF.

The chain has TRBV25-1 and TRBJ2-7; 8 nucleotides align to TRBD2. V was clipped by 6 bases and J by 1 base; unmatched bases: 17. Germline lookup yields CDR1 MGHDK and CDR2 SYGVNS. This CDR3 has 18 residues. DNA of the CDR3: TGTGCCAGCAGCGTAGGGATGAGCGGGGGAACGAGGTCCTACGAGCAGTACTTC. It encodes CASSVGMSGGTRSYEQYF.

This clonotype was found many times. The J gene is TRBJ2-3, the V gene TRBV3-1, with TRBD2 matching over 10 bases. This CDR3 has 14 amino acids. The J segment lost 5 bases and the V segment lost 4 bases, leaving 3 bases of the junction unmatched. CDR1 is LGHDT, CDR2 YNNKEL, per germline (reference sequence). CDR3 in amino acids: CASSRLAGGDTQYF. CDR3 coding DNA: TGTGCCAGCAGCCGACTAGCGGGTGGAGATACGCAGTATTTT.

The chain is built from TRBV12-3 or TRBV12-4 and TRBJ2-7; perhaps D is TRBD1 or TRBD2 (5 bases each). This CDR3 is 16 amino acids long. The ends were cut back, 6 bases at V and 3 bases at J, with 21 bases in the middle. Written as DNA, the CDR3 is TGTGCCAGCAGCCCGAGCCCGGGACGGACTGACTACGAGCAGTACTTC. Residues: CASSPSPGRTDYEQYF.

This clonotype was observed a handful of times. CDR3 region: CASSLVGRAGNYGYTF. The CDR3 DNA sequence: TGCGCCAGCAGCTTGGTCGGCAGGGCGGGTAACTATGGCTACACCTTC. The V call is TRBV5-1, the J call TRBJ1-2; tentative D call: TRBD1 (5 bases). Trimming shortened V by 0 bases and J by 1 base, and 13 bases separated the two germline ends. The CDR3 contains 16 residues. Looked up from germline, CDR1 is SGHRS and CDR2 is YFSETQ.

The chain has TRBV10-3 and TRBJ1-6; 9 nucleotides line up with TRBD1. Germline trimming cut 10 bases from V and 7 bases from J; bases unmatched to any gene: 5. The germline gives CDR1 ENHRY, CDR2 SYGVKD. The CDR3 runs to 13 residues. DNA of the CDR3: TGTGCCACCTCGGGACAGGGAAATTCACCCCTCCACTTT. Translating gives CATSGQGNSPLHF.

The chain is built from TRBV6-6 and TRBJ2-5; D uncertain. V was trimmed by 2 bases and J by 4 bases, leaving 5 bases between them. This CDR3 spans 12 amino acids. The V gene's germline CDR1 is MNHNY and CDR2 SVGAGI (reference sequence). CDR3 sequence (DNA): TGTGCCAGCAGTTACGCCTCAGAGACCCAGTACTTC. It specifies CASSYASETQYF.

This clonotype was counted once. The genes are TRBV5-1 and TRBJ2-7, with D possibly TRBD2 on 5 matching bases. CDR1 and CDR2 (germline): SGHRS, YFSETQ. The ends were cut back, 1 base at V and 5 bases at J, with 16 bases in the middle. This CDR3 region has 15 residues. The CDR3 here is CASSLWARRMNEQYF. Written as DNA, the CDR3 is TGCGCCAGCAGCTTGTGGGCGAGGAGGATGAACGAGCAGTACTTC.

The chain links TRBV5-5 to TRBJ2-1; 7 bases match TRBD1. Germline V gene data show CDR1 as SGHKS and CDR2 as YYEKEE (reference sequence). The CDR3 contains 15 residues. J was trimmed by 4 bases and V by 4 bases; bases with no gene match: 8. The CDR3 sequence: CASSVGGQRYNEQFF. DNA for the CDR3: TGTGCCAGCAGCGTTGGGGGACAGAGATACAATGAGCAGTTCTTC.

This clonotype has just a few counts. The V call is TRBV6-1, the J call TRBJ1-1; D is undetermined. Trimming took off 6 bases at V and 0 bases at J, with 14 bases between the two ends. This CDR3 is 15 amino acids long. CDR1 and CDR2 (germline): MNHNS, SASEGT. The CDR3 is CASRDLSALNTEAFF. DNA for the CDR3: TGTGCCAGCAGGGACCTCAGCGCATTGAACACTGAAGCTTTCTTT.

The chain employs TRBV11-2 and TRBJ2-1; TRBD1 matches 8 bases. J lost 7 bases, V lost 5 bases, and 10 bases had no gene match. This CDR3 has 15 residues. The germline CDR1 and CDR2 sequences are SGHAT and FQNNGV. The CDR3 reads CASSRPGTGRNEQFF. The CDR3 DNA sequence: TGTGCCAGCAGCCGTCCCGGGACAGGTAGGAATGAGCAGTTCTTC.

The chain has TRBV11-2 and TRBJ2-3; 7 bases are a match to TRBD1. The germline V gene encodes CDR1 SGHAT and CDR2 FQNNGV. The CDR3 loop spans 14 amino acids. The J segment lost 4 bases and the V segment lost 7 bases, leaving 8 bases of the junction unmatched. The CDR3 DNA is TGTGCCAGCAAGGACAGGTTTACCTCAGATACGCAGTATTTT. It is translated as CASKDRFTSDTQYF. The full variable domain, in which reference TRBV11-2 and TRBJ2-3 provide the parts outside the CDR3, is EAGVAQSPRYKIIEKRQSVAFWCNPISGHATLYWYQQILGQGPKLLIQFQNNGVVDDSQLPKDRFSAERLKGVDSTLKIQPAKLEDSAVYLCASKDRFTSDTQYFGPGTRLTVL.

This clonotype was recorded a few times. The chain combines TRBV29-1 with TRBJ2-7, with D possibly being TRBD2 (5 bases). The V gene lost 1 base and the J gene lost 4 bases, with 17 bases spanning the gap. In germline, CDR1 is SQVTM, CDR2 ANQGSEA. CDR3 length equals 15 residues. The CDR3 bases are TGCAGCGTTGAAGGTCGTTATGGACTGGGGTACGAGCAGTACTTC. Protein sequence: CSVEGRYGLGYEQYF.